The 28 T cell receptor beta chains given below trace back to one sample, sequenced in a study of PD-1 blockade in classical Hodgkin lymphoma. Time point described: cycle 4 day 1 (C4D1), after 5 to 7 weeks of nivolumab. After autologous stem cell transplantation all patients relapsed, and prior brentuximab vedotin exposure differed between cohorts. This table comes from immunoSEQ multiplex PCR, and its TCRdb copy is limited to in-frame clones, with some not included. The sample has approximately 110,000 clones; roughly 87% are singletons. This sample comprised peripheral blood mononuclear cells (PBMCs), obtained before the fourth cycle of nivolumab. Receptors originate from a human donor with classical Hodgkin lymphoma.

CDR3 residues: CASSASGGPNEQFF. In DNA form, the CDR3 reads TGTGCCAGCAGCGCTAGCGGGGGGCCCAATGAGCAGTTCTTC. The V and J genes are TRBV11-3 and TRBJ2-1; TRBD2 matches at 11 bases. The junction had 3 bases not matched to a gene; V was cut back by 5 bases and J by 6 bases. The CDR3 has 14 amino acids. The V gene's germline CDR1 is SGHNT and CDR2 YENEEA.

The J gene is TRBJ1-5, the V gene TRBV4-1; the D is unclear. The CDR3 totals 17 residues. V lost 4 bases and J 7 bases, leaving 23 bases between the germline ends. Germline V CDR1 and CDR2: MGHRA, YSYEKL. The CDR3 loop reads CASSRRLHSPFDQPQHF. CDR3 DNA sequence: TGCGCCAGCAGCCGCCGACTTCATTCCCCCTTCGACCAGCCCCAGCATTTT.

This chain links TRBV27 with TRBJ1-2; D is perhaps TRBD1 (5 bases). There are 13 residues in the CDR3. Deletions cut 6 bases from V and 5 bases from J, with 13 bases between. The germline CDR1 and CDR2 sequences are MNHEY and SMNVEV (reference sequence). CDR3 in DNA: TGTGCCAGCAGCCTGGGGCAGGGTTATGGCTACACCTTC. Encoded protein: CASSLGQGYGYTF.

A note on this clone: Other DNA sequences in the sample encode the same CDR3. The V gene is TRBV5-4, the J gene TRBJ2-1; tentative D call: TRBD1 (6 bases). Germline V gives CDR1 SGHNT, CDR2 YYREEE (reference sequence). V lost 0 bases to trimming and J lost 4 bases, with 11 bases between them. This CDR3 spans 15 amino acids. The CDR3: CASSLDRAPYNEQFF. The CDR3 DNA follows: TGTGCCAGCAGCTTGGACAGGGCTCCTTACAATGAGCAGTTCTTC.

The rearrangement links TRBV6-1 to TRBJ1-2; D is perhaps TRBD1 (5 bases). This CDR3 contains 13 residues. V lost 2 bases to trimming and J lost 8 bases, with 12 bases between them. Germline V gene lookup returns CDR1 MNHNS and CDR2 SASEGT. For the CDR3, the DNA is TGTGCCAGCAGTGAAAGGCAGGGTAGAGGCTACACCTTC. Its protein product is CASSERQGRGYTF.

The chain couples TRBV5-1 to TRBJ2-1; a possible D gene is TRBD2 (6 bases). The germline V gene encodes CDR1 SGHRS and CDR2 YFSETQ. Trimming left V 4 bases short and J 2 bases short, with 13 bases between. CDR3 length equals 15 residues. This chain's CDR3 is CASSLRDSTYNEQFF. In nucleotides, the CDR3 is TGCGCCAGCAGCCTCCGGGACTCCACCTACAATGAGCAGTTCTTC.

This clone has a handful of counts. The chain employs TRBV4-2 and TRBJ1-1; D perhaps matches TRBD1 (6 bases). This CDR3 comprises 15 residues. V was trimmed by 0 bases and J by 3 bases, leaving 11 bases between them. Germline CDR1 is LGHNA and CDR2 is YNFKEQ. In DNA, the CDR3 is TGTGCCAGCAGCCAAGAGGCAGGGGAGGACACTGAAGCTTTCTTT. Amino acids: CASSQEAGEDTEAFF.

This sequence joins TRBV10-2 and TRBJ1-2; D is possibly TRBD1 (6 bases). The CDR3 loop spans 14 amino acids. Germline V gene data show CDR1 as WSHSY and CDR2 as SAAADI. Trimming took off 6 bases at V and 2 bases at J, with 13 bases between the two ends. DNA of the CDR3: TGCGCCAGCAGCGGACAGCTGCTGAACTATGGCTACACCTTC. Translating gives CASSGQLLNYGYTF.

This chain connects TRBV6-5 to TRBJ1-1; 7 nucleotides line up with TRBD1. Germline values: CDR1 MNHEY, CDR2 SVGAGI. The ends lost 9 bases at V and 4 bases at J; junction bases unmatched: 11. This CDR3 contains 14 residues. The CDR3 loop reads CASRQGGVFTEAFF. CDR3 DNA sequence: TGTGCCAGTCGACAGGGCGGGGTGTTCACTGAAGCTTTCTTT.

This rearrangement joins TRBV7-2 to TRBJ2-2, with a weak D call TRBD2 (6 bases). Germline lookup yields CDR1 SGHTA and CDR2 FQGNSA. The CDR3 has 16 amino acids. The ends were cut back, 3 bases at V and 0 bases at J, with 11 bases in the middle. The CDR3, as DNA: TGTGCCAGCAGCTTTAGCGGTACGGCGAACACCGGGGAGCTGTTTTTT. This gives the protein CASSFSGTANTGELFF.

This chain links TRBV5-4 with TRBJ2-7; TRBD1 might be the D (6 bases). This CDR3 has 12 residues. Germline-derived CDR1 and CDR2 are SGHNT and YYREEE (reference sequence). V was trimmed by 4 bases and J by 2 bases, leaving 7 bases between them. CDR3 amino acids: CASSRDTYEQYF. CDR3 DNA sequence: TGTGCCAGCAGCCGGGACACCTACGAGCAGTACTTC.

The chain combines TRBV5-6 with TRBJ2-1; 9 positions match TRBD1. This CDR3 is built from 15 residues. J gave up 7 bases and V 4 bases, and 9 bases lay outside the gene matches. From germline, CDR1 is SGHDT and CDR2 YYEEEE. The CDR3 reads CASSLFDGTGNEQFF. The CDR3 DNA follows: TGTGCCAGCAGCCTGTTCGATGGGACAGGGAATGAGCAGTTCTTC.

The chain uses TRBV6-5 and TRBJ2-7; TRBD1 aligns across 8 bases. Germline trimming cut 6 bases from V and 0 bases from J; bases unmatched to any gene: 4. This CDR3 spans 14 amino acids. Per the germline V gene, CDR1 is MNHEY and CDR2 is SVGAGI. The CDR3 nucleotides are TGTGCCAGCAGACGGACAGGGAACTCCTACGAGCAGTACTTC. Its protein is CASRRTGNSYEQYF.

The V call is TRBV30, the J call TRBJ1-1; no clear D. Between the trimmed V and J ends, which lost 0 bases and 0 bases, there was a span of 5 bases. The CDR3 sequence is 13 residues long. Germline assignment: CDR1 GTSNPN and CDR2 SVGIG (reference sequence). CDR3 region: CAWSVNLNTEAFF. The CDR3 DNA sequence: TGTGCCTGGAGTGTAAATTTGAACACTGAAGCTTTCTTT. The full variable domain, in which reference TRBV30 and TRBJ1-1 provide the parts outside the CDR3, is SQTIHQWPATLVQPVGSPLSLECTVEGTSNPNLYWYRQAAGRGLQLLFYSVGIGQISSEVPQNLSASRPQDRQFILSSKKLLLSDSGFYLCAWSVNLNTEAFFGQGTRLTVV.

This clone was picked up one time. The genes are TRBV5-1 and TRBJ2-7; 7 bases map to TRBD1. The germline V gene encodes CDR1 SGHRS and CDR2 YFSETQ. J lost 5 bases, V lost 1 base, and 9 bases had no gene match. The CDR3 totals 15 residues. CDR3 in DNA: TGCGCCAGCAGCTTGCCCAGGGGGACCTCTGACGAGCAGTACTTC. Protein sequence: CASSLPRGTSDEQYF.

This clone was picked up one time. This rearrangement joins TRBV19 to TRBJ2-3; 9 positions agree with TRBD2. Germline values: CDR1 LNHDA, CDR2 SQIVND (reference sequence). CDR3 length: 16 residues. V lost 5 bases and J lost 2; bases outside the gene matches: 8. The DNA of the CDR3 is TGTGCCAGTAGTTCTCGGACTAGCGATTTCACAGATACGCAGTATTTT. Protein product: CASSSRTSDFTDTQYF. Complete variable domain (other parts from reference TRBV19 and TRBJ2-3): DGGITQSPKYLFRKEGQNVTLSCEQNLNHDAMYWYRQDPGQGLRLIYYSQIVNDFQKGDIAEGYSVSREKKESFPLTVTSAQKNPTAFYLCASSSRTSDFTDTQYFGPGTRLTVL.

This chain links TRBV6-5 with TRBJ2-5, with 7 bases aligning to TRBD1. The CDR3 covers 15 residues. CDR1 MNHEY and CDR2 SVGAGI come from the germline V gene. Unmatched junction bases numbered 8, after V lost 2 bases and J lost 5 bases. CDR3 sequence (DNA): TGTGCCAGCAGTTACGGGACAGCAACAATGGAGACCCAGTACTTC. The encoded protein is CASSYGTATMETQYF.

V and J are TRBV30 and TRBJ2-3; D unclear. This CDR3 region has 13 residues. Trimming removed 3 bases at V and 1 base at J, with 8 bases between. Germline lookup yields CDR1 GTSNPN and CDR2 SVGIG (reference sequence). CDR3 protein: CAWRGRGTDTQYF. In nucleotides, the CDR3 is TGTGCCTGGAGAGGTCGCGGCACAGATACGCAGTATTTT.

V gene TRBV15 combines with J gene TRBJ1-2, with D possibly TRBD1 on 6 matching bases. Germline assignment: CDR1 LNHNV and CDR2 YYDKDF (reference sequence). Trimming removed 5 bases at V and 2 bases at J, with 18 bases between. There are 16 residues in the CDR3. CDR3 coding DNA: TGTGCCACCAGCTCCCGAGGCAGGGGCAACAACTATGGCTACACCTTC. Translation gives CATSSRGRGNNYGYTF. Looking up the rest from reference TRBV15 and TRBJ1-2 gives the full variable domain: DAMVIQNPRYQVTQFGKPVTLSCSQTLNHNVMYWYQQKSSQAPKLLFHYYDKDFNNEADTPDNFQSRRPNTSFCFLDIRSPGLGDTAMYLCATSSRGRGNNYGYTFGSGTRLTVV.

V is TRBV11-3 and J is TRBJ2-2; D is possibly TRBD2 (7 bases). CDR1 is SGHNT and CDR2 is YENEEA in the germline V gene. The CDR3 runs 16 residues. V was trimmed by 5 bases and J by 6 bases, leaving 19 bases between them. Written as DNA, the CDR3 is TGTGCCAGCAGCGGAGCTAGCGGAAACAGGGCCGGGGAGCTGTTTTTT. Encoded protein: CASSGASGNRAGELFF.

This rearrangement joins TRBV19 to TRBJ2-1; a possible D gene is TRBD2 (6 bases). This CDR3 has 17 residues. CDR1 and CDR2 from the germline V gene are LNHDA and SQIVND (reference sequence). V lost 5 bases and J lost 2, with 19 bases in between. The chain's CDR3 is CASSPTAGGGPYNEQFF. The DNA for the CDR3 is TGTGCCAGTAGTCCGACAGCTGGAGGAGGGCCCTACAATGAGCAGTTCTTC.

The chain combines TRBV19 with TRBJ1-2; D is unclear. With 3 bases removed from V and 13 bases from J, the gap between germline ends came to 18 bases. Per germline, CDR1 LNHDA and CDR2 SQIVND (reference sequence). The CDR3 has 13 amino acids. In DNA form, the CDR3 reads TGTGCCAGTAGTATTGGAGACTCCGGTTCGAGCACCTTC. The encoded protein is CASSIGDSGSSTF.

The chain couples TRBV28 to TRBJ1-2; D not resolved. V was clipped by 3 bases and J by 4 bases, with 9 bases between them. Looked up from germline, CDR1 is MDHEN and CDR2 is SYDVKM. The CDR3 consists of 13 residues. The CDR3 protein is CASSFGPSYGYTF. The DNA for the CDR3 is TGTGCCAGCAGTTTCGGCCCAAGCTATGGCTACACCTTC.

The chain is built from TRBV4-3 and TRBJ1-3; no reliable D call. The CDR3 has 15 amino acids. Germline V gene data show CDR1 as LGHNA and CDR2 as YSLEER. V lost 1 base to trimming and J lost 2 bases, with 9 bases between them. As DNA, the CDR3 is TGCGCCAGCAGCCAAGTAGGTGTGACTGGAAACACCATATATTTT. The encoded protein is CASSQVGVTGNTIYF.

The chain links TRBV6-1 to TRBJ1-3; D gene uncertain. CDR3 length: 18 residues. Germline lookup yields CDR1 MNHNS and CDR2 SASEGT. V dropped 1 base and J dropped 0 bases, with 16 bases sitting between them. CDR3 amino acids: CASSEDTQAWSSGNTIYF. The CDR3 coding sequence is TGTGCCAGCAGTGAAGATACGCAGGCCTGGAGCTCTGGAAACACCATATATTTT.

The chain recombines TRBV28 with TRBJ1-2; 7 bases align to TRBD1. CDR3 length: 15 residues. J lost 6 bases, V lost 4 bases, and 11 bases had no gene match. Germline CDR1 MDHEN, CDR2 SYDVKM. As DNA, the CDR3 is TGTGCCAGCAGTTCCCCCGGACAGGCGAACGATGGCTACACCTTC. It is translated as CASSSPGQANDGYTF.

V is TRBV27 and J is TRBJ2-7, with 7 bases aligning to TRBD1. V was pared by 0 bases and J by 2 bases, with 7 bases of the junction left unmatched. Germline CDR1 is MNHEY and CDR2 is SMNVEV (reference sequence). The CDR3 has 16 residues. The CDR3 DNA sequence: TGTGCCAGCAGTTTATCTGGATTGACAGGGACCTACGAGCAGTACTTC. It specifies CASSLSGLTGTYEQYF.

The genes are TRBV14 and TRBJ2-3; D remains ambiguous. Between the trimmed V and J ends, which lost 1 base and 5 bases, there was a span of 1 base. CDR1 and CDR2 from the germline V gene are SGHDN and FVKESK. CDR3 length equals 11 residues. The CDR3 DNA follows: TGTGCCAGCAGCCAAGGAGATACGCAGTATTTT. This translates into CASSQGDTQYF.